These 20 T cell receptor beta chains were sequenced from one sample in a study of T cells after yellow fever vaccination. TCRdb itself ran the 5' RACE reads through MiXCR, one entry per CDR3 protein. The table includes a few hundred thousand distinct CDR3 sequences, 4% detected once. The source material was PBMCs, sampled 5 days after the yellow fever booster vaccination. The receptor set was obtained from a man between 18 and 35 years old who received the YFV17D yellow fever vaccine.

This clonotype was observed a few times. The chain recombines TRBV18 with TRBJ2-7; TRBD2 is a possible D gene (6 bases). The CDR3 loop spans 14 amino acids. Per germline, CDR1 KGHSH and CDR2 LQKENI. Trimming shortened V by 4 bases and J by 1 base, and 11 bases separated the two germline ends. The CDR3 is CASSRGEGSYEQYF. CDR3 DNA: TGTGCCAGCTCACGGGGGGAAGGGTCCTACGAGCAGTACTTC.

The chain couples TRBV5-1 to TRBJ1-1; 7 nucleotides align to TRBD1. Germline CDR1 and CDR2: SGHRS and YFSETQ. This CDR3 contains 12 residues. Trimming took 4 bases from V and 7 from J; bases not matched to a gene: 4. For the CDR3, the DNA is TGCGCCAGCAGCGCCCGGGACAGTGAAGCTTTCTTT. Its protein product is CASSARDSEAFF. Drawing the rest from reference TRBV5-1 and TRBJ1-1, the complete variable domain is KAGVTQTPRYLIKTRGQQVTLSCSPISGHRSVSWYQQTPGQGLQFLFEYFSETQRNKGNFPGRFSGRQFSNSRSEMNVSTLELGDSALYLCASSARDSEAFFGQGTRLTVV.

This clonotype was found many times. The rearrangement joins TRBV7-9 to TRBJ2-3; TRBD1 matches 7 bases. J lost 5 bases, V lost 2 bases, and 7 bases had no gene match. The germline gives CDR1 SEHNR, CDR2 FQNEAQ (reference sequence). CDR3 length: 15 residues. As DNA, the CDR3 is TGTGCCAGCAGCTTATCGCAGGGGGTGAGAGATACGCAGTATTTT. Protein sequence: CASSLSQGVRDTQYF.

This clonotype appeared many times. The chain uses TRBV7-2 and TRBJ1-6; D ambiguous. CDR3 length: 15 amino acids. Per germline, CDR1 SGHTA and CDR2 FQGNSA. Trimming took off 4 bases at V and 7 bases at J, with 14 bases between the two ends. DNA of the CDR3: TGTGCCAGCAGCTCCTCCGTGGTTCCGAATTCACCCCTCCACTTT. It codes for CASSSSVVPNSPLHF.

This chain uses TRBV7-9 with TRBJ1-2; tentatively, D is TRBD1 (5 bases). Germline CDR1 SEHNR, CDR2 FQNEAQ (reference sequence). The CDR3 has 15 amino acids. Trimming pared 5 bases from V and 0 bases from J, leaving 13 bases between. In DNA form, the CDR3 reads TGTGCCAGCAGCCACAGTAGCAGGGCTAACTATGGCTACACCTTC. Its protein product is CASSHSSRANYGYTF.

This clonotype was seen at least ten times. This chain connects TRBV6-5 to TRBJ2-3; TRBD2 aligns across 8 bases. Per the germline V gene, CDR1 is MNHEY and CDR2 is SVGAGI. The junction had 7 bases not matched to a gene; V was cut back by 0 bases and J by 5 bases. The CDR3 runs to 16 residues. CDR3 sequence (DNA): TGTGCCAGCAGTTACTCGACCGGGGGGGCGAGAGATACGCAGTATTTT. Protein: CASSYSTGGARDTQYF.

This clonotype was picked up a small number of times. The genes are TRBV4-2 and TRBJ2-4; 9 nucleotides match TRBD2. With 0 bases clipped from V and 0 bases from J, the junction kept 15 bases outside the gene matches. CDR3 length: 21 amino acids. The germline CDR1 and CDR2 sequences are LGHNA and YNFKEQ. The CDR3 region is CASSQESILGGGALAKNIQYF. CDR3 sequence (DNA): TGTGCCAGCAGCCAAGAATCGATCCTCGGCGGGGGGGCCTTAGCCAAAAACATTCAGTACTTC.

A few counts support this clonotype. As DNA, the CDR3 is TGCAGTGGAACCGGGACACTGCTTGACTACACCTTC. Its translation is CSGTGTLLDYTF. J is TRBJ1-2 and V is TRBV20-1; TRBD1 is a possible D gene (6 bases). The CDR3 spans 12 residues. CDR1 and CDR2 (germline): DFQATT, SNEGSKA (reference sequence). Trimming took 7 bases from V and 10 from J, leaving 19 bases between them.

The chain uses TRBV3-1 and TRBJ1-3; TRBD1 might be the D (5 bases). CDR1 LGHDT and CDR2 YNNKEL come from the germline V gene (reference sequence). The CDR3 loop spans 15 amino acids. Trimming removed 6 bases at V and 0 bases at J, with 12 bases between. The CDR3 reads CASSTGTVSGNTIYF. CDR3 nucleotides: TGTGCCAGCAGTACCGGGACGGTCTCTGGAAACACCATATATTTT.

This clonotype was recorded a few times. V is TRBV28 and J is TRBJ1-3; D gene ambiguous. The V end lost 3 bases, the J end lost 4 bases, and 16 bases lay between the germline ends. Germline CDR1 is MDHEN and CDR2 is SYDVKM. The CDR3 extends over 16 amino acids. In DNA form, the CDR3 reads TGTGCCAGCAGTTTGTGGAGCGGGCTTGCCGGAAACACCATATATTTT. It yields the protein CASSLWSGLAGNTIYF.

This clonotype was seen ten or more times. The V gene is TRBV5-6, the J gene TRBJ1-2; D ambiguous. The CDR3 covers 17 residues. Between the trimmed V and J ends, which lost 3 bases and 2 bases, there was a span of 20 bases. Looked up from germline, CDR1 is SGHDT and CDR2 is YYEEEE. For the CDR3, the DNA is TGTGCCAGCAGCTCCCCCCACACGATCGGATCCAACTATGGCTACACCTTC. This codes for CASSSPHTIGSNYGYTF.

This clonotype was counted at least ten times. V and J are TRBV10-3 and TRBJ1-5; the D is unclear. The CDR3 has 12 residues. From germline, CDR1 is ENHRY and CDR2 SYGVKD. Trimming removed 0 bases from V and 4 bases from J, with 1 base in between. CDR3 sequence (DNA): TGTGCCATCAGTGAGTCAAATCAGCCCCAGCATTTT. Translated: CAISESNQPQHF.

This clonotype was seen more than once but under ten times. This rearrangement joins TRBV5-1 to TRBJ2-1; the match to TRBD2 covers 11 bases. The junction had 7 bases not matched to a gene; V was cut back by 2 bases and J by 0 bases. In germline, CDR1 is SGHRS, CDR2 YFSETQ. This CDR3 contains 18 residues. The CDR3 region has the DNA TGCGCCAGCAGCTTATTAGCGGGGGGGTCGAGCTCCTACAATGAGCAGTTCTTC. Protein: CASSLLAGGSSSYNEQFF.

This clonotype was detected a few times. J is TRBJ2-3 and V is TRBV5-4; the D is unclear. CDR1 is SGHNT and CDR2 is YYREEE in the germline V gene (reference sequence). CDR3 length: 15 amino acids. V was pared by 2 bases and J by 0 bases, with 10 bases between. CDR3 protein: CASSFVGLSTDTQYF. The CDR3 bases are TGTGCCAGCAGCTTTGTCGGGCTAAGCACAGATACGCAGTATTTT.

This clonotype was observed many times. This chain joins TRBV7-9 and TRBJ2-2; D could derive from TRBD1 or TRBD2 (5 bases each). V lost 5 bases and J 4 bases, leaving 8 bases between the germline ends. Germline V gene data show CDR1 as SEHNR and CDR2 as FQNEAQ (reference sequence). The CDR3 consists of 13 residues. CDR3 sequence (DNA): TGTGCCAGCAGCCCCGGGACCACCGGGGAGCTGTTTTTT. Its protein is CASSPGTTGELFF.

This clonotype was found many times. V is TRBV7-3 and J is TRBJ2-3; 13 bases align to TRBD2. Germline CDR1 reads SGHTA; CDR2 reads FQGTGA. The V gene end was trimmed by 3 bases and the J gene end by 0 bases; junction bases not matched to a gene: 6. The CDR3 is made up of 18 amino acids. The CDR3 region is CASSLTSGGIQSTDTQYF. The CDR3 region has the DNA TGTGCCAGCAGCTTGACTAGCGGGGGGATCCAGAGCACAGATACGCAGTATTTT.

This clonotype was recorded at least ten times. The chain recombines TRBV4-2 with TRBJ2-2, with 12 bases fitting TRBD2. The CDR3 length is 18 residues. The junction had 9 bases not matched to a gene; V was cut back by 0 bases and J by 7 bases. The germline V gene has CDR1 LGHNA and CDR2 YNFKEQ. CDR3 DNA: TGTGCCAGCAGCCAAGATTTGGTACTAGCGGGGGGTGTCGGGGAGCTGTTTTTT. This encodes CASSQDLVLAGGVGELFF.

The sample holds many counts of this clonotype. The genes are TRBV7-2 and TRBJ2-7, with D perhaps matching TRBD1 (5 bases). This CDR3 is 14 amino acids long. Between the trimmed V and J ends, which lost 8 bases and 0 bases, there was a span of 14 bases. In germline, CDR1 is SGHTA, CDR2 FQGNSA. The CDR3 loop reads CASRTGYSSYEQYF. CDR3 in DNA: TGTGCCAGCCGAACAGGTTATAGCTCCTACGAGCAGTACTTC.

The chain employs TRBV20-1 and TRBJ2-3, with TRBD2 matching 12 bases. The germline CDR1 and CDR2 sequences are DFQATT and SNEGSKA (reference sequence). V shed 3 bases and J 6 bases; nucleotides not matched to a gene: 13. The CDR3 has 17 amino acids. CDR3 protein: CSASPRLAGASGDTQYF. CDR3 DNA sequence: TGCAGTGCTAGTCCCAGACTAGCGGGGGCCTCCGGTGATACGCAGTATTTT.

V usage is TRBV3-1 and J usage is TRBJ2-7, with 9 bases that match TRBD2. The CDR3 has 14 residues. With V trimmed by 2 bases and J by 12 bases, 11 bases remained unmatched. Germline values: CDR1 LGHDT, CDR2 YNNKEL (reference sequence). The CDR3 nucleotides are TGTGCCAGCAGCCAAATTCTAGCGGGGAACGAGGTGTACTTC. Protein sequence: CASSQILAGNEVYF.